Shown below are 13 T cell receptor beta chains from a single sample sequenced in a study of blood T cell repertoires in COVID-19. The method was immunoSEQ multiplex PCR; TCRdb's version includes in-frame clones alone and lacks a portion of them. The top ten clones hold 4.5% to 6% of a sample with 290,000 or so clones, roughly four fifths of them seen once. The sample was PBMCs or T cells enriched from blood (not recorded which). Every receptor here comes from a man aged 40-49 years who had been exposed to COVID-19.

This clone was detected only once. The J gene is TRBJ1-5, the V gene TRBV9; 7 bases are shared with TRBD1. This CDR3 comprises 14 residues. The V segment lost 3 bases and the J segment 7 bases; nucleotides outside the gene matches: 7. CDR1 is SGDLS and CDR2 is YYNGEE in the germline V gene. As DNA, the CDR3 is TGTGCCAGCAGCGGACAGGGAAGTAAGCAGCCCCAGCATTTT. This translates into CASSGQGSKQPQHF.

The chain joins TRBV10-1 to TRBJ2-7, with a weak D call TRBD2 (7 bases). The CDR3 extends over 14 amino acids. Germline assignment: CDR1 WNHNN and CDR2 SYGVQD (reference sequence). V dropped 0 bases and J dropped 6 bases, with 12 bases sitting between them. The CDR3 loop is CASSESGGAGEQYF. The CDR3 DNA reads TGCGCCAGCAGTGAGTCTGGGGGGGCGGGCGAGCAGTACTTC.

This chain uses TRBV12-3 or TRBV12-4 with TRBJ1-1, with D perhaps TRBD1 (5 bases). Trimming shortened V by 4 bases and J by 6 bases, and 12 bases separated the two germline ends. The CDR3 is 13 residues long. CDR3 loop: CASSWRGDSEAFF. CDR3 nucleotide sequence: TGTGCCAGCAGTTGGCGGGGGGATTCTGAAGCTTTCTTT.

A note on this clone: Distinct nucleotide sequences in the sample also encode this CDR3. The chain couples TRBV9 to TRBJ2-1; tentative D call: TRBD1 (6 bases). There are 15 residues in the CDR3. V was pared by 2 bases and J by 0 bases, with 9 bases between. Germline V gene sequence: CDR1 SGDLS, CDR2 YYNGEE. The CDR3 nucleotides read TGTGCCAGCAGCGTTGGGGGCACCTCCTACAATGAGCAGTTCTTC. As protein: CASSVGGTSYNEQFF.

This chain connects TRBV19 to TRBJ1-1, with D possibly matching TRBD1 (6 bases). CDR1 LNHDA and CDR2 SQIVND come from the germline V gene (reference sequence). There are 11 residues in the CDR3. Trimming shortened V by 7 bases and J by 9 bases, and 12 bases separated the two germline ends. The CDR3 bases are TGTGCCAGTACCACCGGGACAAAAGCTTTCTTT. This sequence encodes CASTTGTKAFF.

V gene TRBV6-5 combines with J gene TRBJ1-2, with D possibly TRBD1 on 5 matching bases. The length of the CDR3 is 12 residues. Germline loops: CDR1 MNHEY, CDR2 SVGAGI. Trimming cost V 5 bases and J 8 bases, with 12 bases left between them. CDR3 amino acids: CASSPNGAGYTF. Written as DNA, the CDR3 is TGTGCCAGCAGTCCTAATGGGGCGGGCTACACCTTC.

Concerning this clone itself: The same CDR3 is also encoded by other DNA sequences in this sample. J is TRBJ2-6 and V is TRBV19, with D perhaps TRBD1 (6 bases). Between the trimmed V and J ends, which lost 4 bases and 2 bases, there was a span of 6 bases. The CDR3 is made up of 14 amino acids. The germline V gene has CDR1 LNHDA and CDR2 SQIVND (reference sequence). In DNA form, the CDR3 reads TGTGCCAGTAGTACAGGGGCTGGGGCCAACGTCCTGACTTTC. Translated, it gives CASSTGAGANVLTF.

V gene TRBV5-6 combines with J gene TRBJ2-7; weak D call: TRBD1 (6 bases). There are 14 residues in the CDR3. Germline V CDR1 and CDR2: SGHDT, YYEEEE. V gave up 5 bases and J gave up 3 bases, with 15 bases separating them. CDR3 DNA sequence: TGTGCCAGCAGTGGGGCAGGGGATTTCTACGAGCAGTACTTC. Amino acid sequence: CASSGAGDFYEQYF.

The J gene is TRBJ2-4, the V gene TRBV5-4; 7 nucleotides match TRBD1. CDR1 is SGHNT, CDR2 YYREEE, per germline (reference sequence). The CDR3 runs 13 residues. Trimming removed 3 bases from V and 5 bases from J; junction bases left unmatched: 2. CDR3 protein: CASSSGQENIQYF. The CDR3 DNA reads as TGTGCCAGCAGCTCCGGACAGGAAAACATTCAGTACTTC.

This rearrangement joins TRBV6-5 to TRBJ1-2, with D possibly TRBD1 on 5 matching bases. Germline-derived CDR1 and CDR2 are MNHEY and SVGAGI. V dropped 10 bases and J dropped 4 bases, with 16 bases sitting between them. The CDR3 sequence is 13 residues long. CDR3 in DNA: TGTGCCACCAAAGGGGACTTAGGCTATGGCTACACCTTC. It encodes CATKGDLGYGYTF.

The chain is built from TRBV9 and TRBJ1-2; tentatively, D is TRBD1 (6 bases). Trimming removed 7 bases at V and 8 bases at J, with 18 bases between. CDR1 is SGDLS and CDR2 is YYNGEE in the germline V gene. The CDR3 covers 13 residues. CDR3 DNA sequence: TGTGCCAGCTCCCAAACAGGGAGTCGAGGCTACACCTTC. Its translation is CASSQTGSRGYTF.

A single count supports this clone. The chain carries TRBV9 and TRBJ2-7; 7 nucleotides match TRBD2. CDR1 is SGDLS, CDR2 YYNGEE, per germline. The CDR3 runs 13 residues. The J segment lost 6 bases and the V segment lost 1 base, leaving 4 bases of the junction unmatched. CDR3 sequence reads: CASSVQAGVEQYF. The CDR3 DNA is TGTGCCAGCAGCGTACAGGCGGGGGTCGAGCAGTACTTC.

The V gene is TRBV11-2, the J gene TRBJ1-4, with TRBD1 matching over 9 bases. Germline CDR1 is SGHAT and CDR2 is FQNNGV. The ends lost 6 bases at V and 6 bases at J; junction bases unmatched: 2. The CDR3 is 13 residues long. As DNA, the CDR3 is TGTGCCAGCAGATGGACAGGGGATGAAAAACTGTTTTTT. Translated, it gives CASRWTGDEKLFF.